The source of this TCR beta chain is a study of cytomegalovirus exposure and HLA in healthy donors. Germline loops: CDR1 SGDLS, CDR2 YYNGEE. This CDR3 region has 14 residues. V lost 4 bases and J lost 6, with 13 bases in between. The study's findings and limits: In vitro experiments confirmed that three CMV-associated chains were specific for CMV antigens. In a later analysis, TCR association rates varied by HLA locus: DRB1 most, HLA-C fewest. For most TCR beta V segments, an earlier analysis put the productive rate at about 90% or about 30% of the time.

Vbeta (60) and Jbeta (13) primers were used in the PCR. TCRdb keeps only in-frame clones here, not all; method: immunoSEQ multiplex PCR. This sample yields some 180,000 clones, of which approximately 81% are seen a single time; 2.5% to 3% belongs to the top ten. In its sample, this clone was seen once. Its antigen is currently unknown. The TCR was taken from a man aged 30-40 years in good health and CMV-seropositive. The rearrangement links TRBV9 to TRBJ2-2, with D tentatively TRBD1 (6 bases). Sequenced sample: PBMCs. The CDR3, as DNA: TGTGCCAGCAGCACCAGGGGAGTCCCCGGGGAGCTGTTTTTT. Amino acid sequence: CASSTRGVPGELFF. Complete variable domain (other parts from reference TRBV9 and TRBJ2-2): DSGVTQTPKHLITATGQRVTLRCSPRSGDLSVYWYQQSLDQGLQFLIQYYNGEERAKGNILERFSAQQFPDLHSELNLSSLELGDSALYFCASSTRGVPGELFFGEGSRLTVL.